One and the same sample provided the 29 T cell receptor beta chains below, sequenced in a study of T cells expressing NK-cell markers. TCRdb re-analyzed the 5' RACE reads; it lists each CDR3 protein once, without DNA. This sample's clone table lists 3,000 to 4,000 distinct CDR3 sequences. The sequencing input was blood T cells: a sorted CD56 or NKG2C T cell subset, CD4+ or CD8+ T cells, or bulk PBMC T cells (not recorded which). The receptor source for this set is a man aged 18-70 years in good health.

J is TRBJ2-7 and V is TRBV29-1. The CDR3 sequence is 13 residues long. Per germline, CDR1 SQVTM and CDR2 ANQGSEA. The CDR3 is CSVSQGNPYEQYF.

The chain uses TRBV10-3 and TRBJ2-7. Germline values: CDR1 ENHRY, CDR2 SYGVKD. CDR3 size: 14 residues. CDR3 sequence reads: CAISEGQGPYEQYF.

The V call is TRBV5-1, the J call TRBJ1-1; the TRBD1 assignment by TCRdb is unverifiable without DNA. CDR3 length: 14 residues. The germline V gene has CDR1 SGHRS and CDR2 YFSETQ. The CDR3 loop is CASSPGQGGTEAFF.

J is TRBJ2-6 and V is TRBV6-2 or TRBV6-3. The CDR3 totals 15 residues. The germline V gene encodes CDR1 MNHEY and CDR2 SVGEGT. Here the CDR3 reads CASRQDSSGANVLTF.

This chain connects TRBV30 to TRBJ2-7. The CDR3 runs to 13 residues. CDR1 GTSNPN and CDR2 SVGIG come from the germline V gene (reference sequence). CDR3 loop: CAWSVGDSYEQYF.

The V gene is TRBV5-1, the J gene TRBJ2-2. CDR3 length: 15 amino acids. Germline values: CDR1 SGHRS, CDR2 YFSETQ. The CDR3 spells CASSFIATNTGELFF.

The chain joins TRBV27 to TRBJ1-5. In germline, CDR1 is MNHEY, CDR2 SMNVEV (reference sequence). This CDR3 is 14 amino acids long. The CDR3 protein is CAILVKPSNQPQHF.

V is TRBV6-1 and J is TRBJ2-2; TCRdb's D call of TRBD2 is untestable without DNA. The CDR3 is made up of 14 amino acids. The V gene's germline CDR1 is MNHNS and CDR2 SASEGT. CDR3 amino acids: CASSALGETGELFF.

The chain combines TRBV20-1 with TRBJ2-7; TCRdb's D gene call, TRBD2, goes unchecked for lack of DNA. In germline, CDR1 is DFQATT, CDR2 SNEGSKA (reference sequence). CDR3 length: 16 residues. CDR3 amino acids: CSARELRLAETYEQYF.

The chain employs TRBV7-9 and TRBJ2-5; checking the TCRdb D call of TRBD2 is not possible without DNA. Germline loops: CDR1 SEHNR, CDR2 FQNEAQ (reference sequence). The CDR3 is 16 residues long. This CDR3 reads CASSAPPRELRETQYF.

The chain uses TRBV28 and TRBJ2-4; TCRdb proposes TRBD1, but this gene call is untestable without DNA. From germline, CDR1 is MDHEN and CDR2 SYDVKM. There are 16 residues in the CDR3. The chain's CDR3 is CASSLDRVLDKNIQYF.

The rearrangement uses TRBV9 and TRBJ2-7; TCRdb outputs TRBD2, but without DNA this stays unchecked. The germline CDR1 and CDR2 sequences are SGDLS and YYNGEE. The CDR3 extends over 15 amino acids. The CDR3 region is CASSVLSGGFGEQYF.

This rearrangement joins TRBV28 to TRBJ2-1; there is no DNA to check the TCRdb D call of TRBD1. The length of the CDR3 is 17 residues. Germline values: CDR1 MDHEN, CDR2 SYDVKM. CDR3 residues: CASSYLPPRTEHNEQFF.

Judged by frequency, this clonotype is medium-sized. The genes are TRBV12-3 or TRBV12-4 and TRBJ2-3; TCRdb gives TRBD1 as the D gene, but with no DNA this cannot be confirmed. The CDR3 spans 17 residues. The CDR3 is CASSLALWDRGTDTQYF.

This sequence joins TRBV7-9 and TRBJ1-5. From germline, CDR1 is SEHNR and CDR2 FQNEAQ (reference sequence). The length of the CDR3 is 14 residues. The CDR3 reads CASSLKEAIQPQHF. Full variable domain (outside the CDR3, taken from reference TRBV7-9 and TRBJ1-5): DTGVSQNPRHKITKRGQNVTFRCDPISEHNRLYWYRQTLGQGPEFLTYFQNEAQLEKSRLLSDRFSAERPKGSFSTLEIQRTEQGDSAMYLCASSLKEAIQPQHFGDGTRLSIL.

V and J are TRBV3-1 and TRBJ2-7; the D call of TRBD2 rests on TCRdb alone, since no DNA is present to check it. The length of the CDR3 is 15 residues. Germline CDR1 LGHDT, CDR2 YNNKEL (reference sequence). The CDR3 is CASSQASGGPYEQYF.

The rearrangement uses TRBV6-1 and TRBJ1-5; the D call of TRBD1 rests on TCRdb alone, since no DNA is present to check it. The CDR3 is made up of 16 amino acids. From germline, CDR1 is MNHNS and CDR2 SASEGT. The CDR3: CASSPDRGPFNQPQHF.

The rearrangement uses TRBV7-9 and TRBJ1-6; TCRdb lists TRBD1, though no DNA is available to test this call. The CDR3 is 14 residues long. The germline CDR1 and CDR2 sequences are SEHNR and FQNEAQ (reference sequence). CDR3 loop: CASSVTGGTAPLHF. Looking up the rest from reference TRBV7-9 and TRBJ1-6 gives the full variable domain: DTGVSQNPRHKITKRGQNVTFRCDPISEHNRLYWYRQTLGQGPEFLTYFQNEAQLEKSRLLSDRFSAERPKGSFSTLEIQRTEQGDSAMYLCASSVTGGTAPLHFGNGTRLTVT.

The rearrangement links TRBV20-1 to TRBJ1-1. Per germline, CDR1 DFQATT and CDR2 SNEGSKA (reference sequence). The CDR3 loop spans 13 amino acids. The CDR3 loop is CSARGSLNTEAFF.

The chain joins TRBV6-2 or TRBV6-3 to TRBJ2-2. Looked up from germline, CDR1 is MNHEY and CDR2 is SVGEGT. This CDR3 is built from 12 residues. CDR3 amino acids: CASSYSVGELFF.

The chain couples TRBV20-1 to TRBJ2-3; TCRdb's D gene call, TRBD2, goes unchecked for lack of DNA. The CDR3 loop spans 14 amino acids. The germline CDR1 and CDR2 sequences are DFQATT and SNEGSKA (reference sequence). CDR3: CSADVAGGTDTQYF.

This sequence joins TRBV6-4 and TRBJ2-1; the TRBD2 assignment by TCRdb is unverifiable without DNA. Germline V CDR1 and CDR2: MRHNA, SNTAGT. The CDR3 has 16 residues. CDR3 sequence: CASSAELAGGNNEQFF.

The V gene is TRBV18, the J gene TRBJ2-7. Looked up from germline, CDR1 is KGHSH and CDR2 is LQKENI. The CDR3 is 14 residues long. The CDR3 sequence: CASSPTASRHEQYF.

The chain combines TRBV4-1 with TRBJ2-1; as DNA is missing, the TRBD1 call by TCRdb cannot be tested. Germline assignment: CDR1 MGHRA and CDR2 YSYEKL. This CDR3 has 13 residues. The CDR3 reads CASSRDRGNEQFF.

This chain joins TRBV9 and TRBJ1-3. The V gene's germline CDR1 is SGDLS and CDR2 YYNGEE. The CDR3 is 15 amino acids. CDR3 loop: CASSVGTVGGNTIYF.

V is TRBV6-5 and J is TRBJ2-5; TCRdb names TRBD1, which stays unverified in the absence of DNA. The germline V gene has CDR1 MNHEY and CDR2 SVGAGI. This CDR3 contains 15 residues. The CDR3 sequence: CASSYSYGGQETQYF.

The chain links TRBV11-1 to TRBJ2-1; TCRdb's D call of TRBD2 is untestable without DNA. There are 16 residues in the CDR3. From germline, CDR1 is SGHAT and CDR2 FQDESV (reference sequence). CDR3 protein: CASSPPSGRAYNEQFF.

The chain is built from TRBV24-1 and TRBJ2-1. Germline V gives CDR1 KGHDR, CDR2 SFDVKD. The CDR3 runs to 16 residues. Here the CDR3 reads CATSDFGESSYNEQFF.

The chain employs TRBV28 and TRBJ2-4; TCRdb indicates TRBD1, and absent DNA this call remains unverified. The CDR3 has 21 residues. Germline V gives CDR1 MDHEN, CDR2 SYDVKM. CDR3: CASRGTGGGPHPSLAKNIQYF.